A selection of T cell receptor beta chains follows, all from one sample in a study of OX40 agonist ivuxolimab in advanced cancers. Libraries were prepared by immunoSEQ multiplex PCR; TCRdb keeps only in-frame clonotypes and omits some of them. The sample carries some 60,000 clones, 70% to 90% recorded once. The sequencing here drew on CD4+ or CD8+ T cells sorted from blood, taken in a trial of the OX40 agonist ivuxolimab. These receptors all come from an adult with an advanced solid tumor such as melanoma, head and neck, liver or kidney cancer. The CDR3 runs from the conserved cysteine through the conserved F or W. The D gene is left open where the match is weak. Rows may omit the clone size; those that give it use once, few, many or a size class.

size | J | V | D | DNA | CDR3
NA | TRBJ1-5 | TRBV5-5 | TRBD1 | TGTGCCAGCAGTGGGACAGGGGCTCAGCCCCAGCATTTT | CASSGTGAQPQHF
NA | TRBJ2-1 | TRBV7-3 | TRBD1 | TGTGCCAGCAGCTTACAGGGGGCAGGGGACTACAATGAGCAGTTCTTC | CASSLQGAGDYNEQFF
once | TRBJ1-2 | TRBV14 | NA | TGTGCCAGCAGCCCAATTGCGAGGTTTCACGGCTACACCTTC | CASSPIARFHGYTF
NA | TRBJ1-6 | TRBV6-5 | TRBD1 | TGTGCCAGCAGTACTCCGGGACAGGGCCCCTCACCCCTCCACTTT | CASSTPGQGPSPLHF
NA | TRBJ1-1 | TRBV7-9 | TRBD1 | TGTGCCAGCAACGGACAGGGGATGAACACTGAAGCTTTCTTT | CASNGQGMNTEAFF
NA | TRBJ1-2 | TRBV11-2 | NA | TGTGCCACCTCCCTCCGGGCAAACTATGGCTACACCTTC | CATSLRANYGYTF
NA | TRBJ1-6 | TRBV28 | TRBD1 | TGTGCCTGTACAGGGGCCTATAATTCACCCCTCCACTTT | CACTGAYNSPLHF
NA | TRBJ1-4 | TRBV18 | NA | TGTGCCAGCTCACCAAAGCCCGACAGCCAGGAAAAACTGTTTTTT | CASSPKPDSQEKLFF
few | TRBJ2-7 | TRBV18 | TRBD1 | TGTGCCAGCTCAGCACAGGGGCACTACGAGCAGTACTTC | CASSAQGHYEQYF
once | TRBJ1-6 | TRBV7-9 | NA | TGTGCCAGCAGCAGTCTCGGGGATAAGTATTCACCCCTCCACTTT | CASSSLGDKYSPLHF
NA | TRBJ1-2 | TRBV20-1 | NA | TGCAGTAGGAAAGGTCGCTATGGCTACACCTTC | CSRKGRYGYTF
NA | TRBJ1-1 | TRBV6-1 | TRBD1 | TGTGCCAGCAGTACCGGGACAGGGTTAGCTTTCTTT | CASSTGTGLAFF
once | TRBJ2-2 | TRBV11-3 | TRBD1 | TGTGCCAGCAGCTCTCCACCGGGACAGGGCGGGCTTAGCGGGGAGCTGTTTTTT | CASSSPPGQGGLSGELFF
NA | TRBJ2-1 | TRBV5-4 | TRBD2 | TGTGCCAGCAGCTTGCACAGCGGGAGCTACAATGAGCAGTTCTTC | CASSLHSGSYNEQFF
NA | TRBJ1-2 | TRBV11-2 | NA | TGTGCCAGCAGCCCCCCGGGCCGAAACTATGGCTACACCTTC | CASSPPGRNYGYTF
NA | TRBJ2-4 | TRBV11-3 | NA | TGTGCCAGCAGCTTAGACGCTCACAACGGGGCCAAAAACATTCAGTACTTC | CASSLDAHNGAKNIQYF
NA | TRBJ2-7 | TRBV5-1 | TRBD1 | TGCGCCAGCAGCTCAGGGACAGCCCGAGACTACGAGCAGTACTTC | CASSSGTARDYEQYF
NA | TRBJ1-5 | TRBV7-8 | NA | TGTGCCAGCAGCTTAGAAGGCGGTAGCAATCAGCCCCAGCATTTT | CASSLEGGSNQPQHF
NA | TRBJ1-1 | TRBV10-3 | NA | TGTGCCATCTCGGACAGCATGAACACTGAAGCTTTCTTT | CAISDSMNTEAFF
NA | TRBJ2-2 | TRBV7-3 | NA | TGTGCCAGCAGCTTAACGTTGGGGGTTAATACCGGGGAGCTGTTTTTT | CASSLTLGVNTGELFF
NA | TRBJ2-5 | TRBV19 | NA | TGTGCCAGTAGTATAGTCTTCCAAGAGACCCAGTACTTC | CASSIVFQETQYF
NA | TRBJ1-6 | TRBV5-1 | NA | TGCGCCAGCAGCTTGTCGGGTGATCGTTCGTCACCCCTCCACTTT | CASSLSGDRSSPLHF